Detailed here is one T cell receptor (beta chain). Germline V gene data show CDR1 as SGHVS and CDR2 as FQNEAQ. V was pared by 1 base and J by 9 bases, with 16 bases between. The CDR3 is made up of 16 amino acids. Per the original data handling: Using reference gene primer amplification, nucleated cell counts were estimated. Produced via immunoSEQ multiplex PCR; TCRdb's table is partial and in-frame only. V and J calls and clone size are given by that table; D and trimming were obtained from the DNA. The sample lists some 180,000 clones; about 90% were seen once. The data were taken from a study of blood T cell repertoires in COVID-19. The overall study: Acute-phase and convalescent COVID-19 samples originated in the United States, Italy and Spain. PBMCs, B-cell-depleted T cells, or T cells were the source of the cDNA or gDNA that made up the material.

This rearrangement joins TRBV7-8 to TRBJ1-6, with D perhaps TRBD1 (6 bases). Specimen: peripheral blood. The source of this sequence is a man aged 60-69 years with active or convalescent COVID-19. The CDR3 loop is CASSLVYRDTTSPLHF. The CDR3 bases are TGTGCCAGCAGCTTAGTCTACCGGGACACGACTTCACCCCTCCACTTT.